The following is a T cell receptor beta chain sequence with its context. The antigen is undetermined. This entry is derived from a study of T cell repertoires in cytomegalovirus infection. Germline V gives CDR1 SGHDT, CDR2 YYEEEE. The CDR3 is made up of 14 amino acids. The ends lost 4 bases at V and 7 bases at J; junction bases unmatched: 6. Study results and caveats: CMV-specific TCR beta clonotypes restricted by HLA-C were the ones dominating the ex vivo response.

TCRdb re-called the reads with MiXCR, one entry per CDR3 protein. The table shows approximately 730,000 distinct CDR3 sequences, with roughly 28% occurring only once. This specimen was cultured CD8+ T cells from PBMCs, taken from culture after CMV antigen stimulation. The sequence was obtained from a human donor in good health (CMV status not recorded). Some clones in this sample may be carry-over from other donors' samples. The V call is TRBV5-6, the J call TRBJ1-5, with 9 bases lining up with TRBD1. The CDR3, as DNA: TGTGCCAGCAGCCTGGGGACAGGGCGGCAGCCCCAGCATTTT. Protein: CASSLGTGRQPQHF.